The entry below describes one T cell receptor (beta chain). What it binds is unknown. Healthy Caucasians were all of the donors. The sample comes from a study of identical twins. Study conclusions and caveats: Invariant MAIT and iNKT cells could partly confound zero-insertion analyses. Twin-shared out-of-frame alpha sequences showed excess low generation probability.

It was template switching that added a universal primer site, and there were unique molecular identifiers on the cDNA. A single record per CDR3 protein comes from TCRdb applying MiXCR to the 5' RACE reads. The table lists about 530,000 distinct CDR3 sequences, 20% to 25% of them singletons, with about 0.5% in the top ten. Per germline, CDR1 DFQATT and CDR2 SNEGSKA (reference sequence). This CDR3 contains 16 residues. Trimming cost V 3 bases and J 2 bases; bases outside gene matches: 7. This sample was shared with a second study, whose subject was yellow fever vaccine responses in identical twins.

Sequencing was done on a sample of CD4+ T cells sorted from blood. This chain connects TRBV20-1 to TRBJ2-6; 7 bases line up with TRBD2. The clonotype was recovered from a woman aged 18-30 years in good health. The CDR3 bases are TGCAGTGCTAGCGGACTAGTTCTTCCTGGGGCCAACGTCCTGACTTTC. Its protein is CSASGLVLPGANVLTF.